A selection of T cell receptor beta chains follows, all from one sample in a study of metastatic and nonmetastatic thyroid tumors. Using MiXCR, TCRdb re-called clones from the PCR reads. The sample lists 15,000 to 25,000 clones; approximately 22% were seen once. The sequenced material came from tumor tissue. Receptors were obtained from a male donor with papillary thyroid cancer or a benign thyroid nodule (not recorded which). Some clones in this sample may be carry-over from other donors' samples. Both conserved end residues are part of each CDR3. Each record gives: V gene, clone size, J gene, D gene, CDR3 DNA, CDR3 protein. D genes are given only for firm matches. Only some rows state a clone size, as once, few, many or a class for expanded clones.

>TRBV10-3|many|TRBJ1-2|NA
TGTGCCATCAGTGAGGAGCAGGATTATGGCTACACCTTC
CAISEEQDYGYTF
>TRBV28|NA|TRBJ2-2|NA
TGTGCCAGCAGTTTGGGGTCTAGCACCGGGGAGCTGTTTTTT
CASSLGSSTGELFF
>TRBV19|NA|TRBJ1-6|NA
TGTGACAGTAGTATGACCCGAAATAATTCACCGCTCCACTTT
CDSSMTRNNSPLHF
>TRBV27|few|TRBJ1-2|TRBD1
TGTGCCAGCAGCGGCAGGGGGGGATTTGGCTACACCTTC
CASSGRGGFGYTF
>TRBV6-5|few|TRBJ2-7|NA
TGTGCCAGCAGTTCTTACGACGGATTTTACGAGCAGTACTTC
CASSSYDGFYEQYF
>TRBV7-2|medium-sized|TRBJ2-1|NA
TGTGCCAGCAGCTTCTCCTCGGGGGACCTCAATGAGCAGTTCTTC
CASSFSSGDLNEQFF
>TRBV9|many|TRBJ2-1|TRBD2
TGTGCCAGCAGCGATAGGACTAGCGGGACGGGCAATGAGCAGTTCTTC
CASSDRTSGTGNEQFF
>TRBV5-1|medium-sized|TRBJ2-1|TRBD2
TGCGCCAGCAGCCGCACCACTAGCGGGTACAATGAGCAGTTCTTC
CASSRTTSGYNEQFF
>TRBV9|many|TRBJ1-4|NA
TGTGCCAGCAGCGTAGTTGGCGGAAATGAAAAACTGTTTTTT
CASSVVGGNEKLFF
>TRBV5-1|NA|TRBJ1-2|TRBD1
TGCGCCAGCAGCTTGGGACAGGGGTATGGCGGCTACACCTTC
CASSLGQGYGGYTF
>TRBV4-3|many|TRBJ2-3|TRBD2
TGCGCCAGCAGCCACATACGGGGACTAGCGGCTAGCACAGATACGCAGTATTTT
CASSHIRGLAASTDTQYF
>TRBV6-1|many|TRBJ2-2|TRBD2
TGTGCCAGCAGAAGACCGGGACTAGCGGGGGGCACCGGGGAGCTGTTTTTT
CASRRPGLAGGTGELFF
>TRBV3-1|many|TRBJ2-2|TRBD2
TGTGCCAGCACCATCGGGGGGGGCAATACCGGGGAGCTGTTTTTT
CASTIGGGNTGELFF
>TRBV20-1|medium-sized|TRBJ1-2|NA
TGCAGTGCAAGCGGGACCGCCAAAACAGGTGGCTACACCTTC
CSASGTAKTGGYTF
>TRBV6-2/TRBV6-3|few|TRBJ2-2|NA
TGTGCCAGCAGAGAGGTGTCCGCCCGCGCCGGGGAGCTGTTTTTT
CASREVSARAGELFF
>TRBV20-1|many|TRBJ1-2|NA
TGCAGTGCTAGTAACCTGAGGGGCTACACCTTC
CSASNLRGYTF
>TRBV7-8|many|TRBJ2-5|TRBD1
TGTGCCAGCAGCTTAAGGCAGGGGGTAAGAGAGACCCAGTACTTC
CASSLRQGVRETQYF
>TRBV19|NA|TRBJ1-2|TRBD1
TGTGCCAGTAGTCCCGACAGGGGGAGAGATGGCTACACCTTC
CASSPDRGRDGYTF
>TRBV6-1|medium-sized|TRBJ2-7|NA
TGTGCCAGCAGGACCGGGACAAGAGAAAGCGAGCAGTACTTC
CASRTGTRESEQYF
>TRBV7-2|NA|TRBJ2-7|TRBD1
TGTGCCAGCAGCCTGGACAGGCTCAGCGAGCAGTACTTC
CASSLDRLSEQYF
>TRBV5-1|many|TRBJ1-1|NA
TGCGCCAGCGGGCAGGGAGGAGGTGAGAGCACTGAAGCTTTCTTT
CASGQGGGESTEAFF
>TRBV7-2|NA|TRBJ1-4|NA
TGTGCCAGCAGCTTGTTCAGCCCTAATGAAAAACTGTTTTTC
CASSLFSPNEKLFF
>TRBV5-1|many|TRBJ2-3|TRBD2
TGCGCCAGCAGCTCCGGACTAGCGCCGAGCACAGATACGCAGTATTTT
CASSSGLAPSTDTQYF
>TRBV6-5|NA|TRBJ1-3|NA
TGTGCCAGCAGTTCGACAGCAGGAAACACCATATATTTT
CASSSTAGNTIYF
>TRBV5-1|many|TRBJ2-1|NA
TGCGCCAGCAGCCCTGAAAGGGGGAGACACAATGAGCAGTTCTTC
CASSPERGRHNEQFF
>TRBV19|NA|TRBJ2-1|TRBD1
TGTGCCAGTCAACGTGCAGGGGGAAGTCTCTACAATGAGCAGTTCTTC
CASQRAGGSLYNEQFF
>TRBV27|NA|TRBJ1-2|NA
TGTGCCACCATGGGCCCGAAAACAAGGGAGTGCTTCTATGGCTACACCTTC
CATMGPKTRECFYGYTF
>TRBV20-1|medium-sized|TRBJ2-3|NA
TGCAGTGCTAGTTTAACAGATACGCAGTATTTT
CSASLTDTQYF
>TRBV20-1|medium-sized|TRBJ1-4|NA
TGCAGTGCGGAGGTGGGACCCCTAAATGAAAAACTGTTTTTT
CSAEVGPLNEKLFF
>TRBV6-1|many|TRBJ2-7|NA
TGTGCCACACAACTCGCAGCCGAGCAGTACTTC
CATQLAAEQYF
>TRBV28|NA|TRBJ1-2|NA
TGTGCCAGCAGTTTCTTATACGTCGGAGACTATGGCTACACCTTC
CASSFLYVGDYGYTF
>TRBV6-2/TRBV6-3|NA|TRBJ2-7|NA
TGTGCCAGCAGGGGTTTTAGCTCCTACGAGCAGTACTTC
CASRGFSSYEQYF
>TRBV6-4|NA|TRBJ2-2|NA
TGTGCCAGCAGTGACCAGTCCTGGAATTCGAGGAGTGGGGGCCCGAACACCGGGGAGCTGTTTTTT
CASSDQSWNSRSGGPNTGELFF
>TRBV28|medium-sized|TRBJ2-7|NA
TGTGCCAGCACCCCCTTCGGGGTGGGGTCCTACGAGCAGTACTTC
CASTPFGVGSYEQYF
>TRBV6-5|medium-sized|TRBJ2-7|NA
TGTGCCAGCAGTTACTACAGGGGGGGCGAGCAGTACTTC
CASSYYRGGEQYF
>TRBV11-1|many|TRBJ1-1|TRBD1
TGTGCCAGCAGCCCAAGACAGGGAATGAACACTGAAGCTTTCTTT
CASSPRQGMNTEAFF
>TRBV20-1|many|TRBJ1-5|NA
TGCAGTGCTAGAGCCATAGAGTATAGCAATCAGCCCCAGCATTTT
CSARAIEYSNQPQHF
>TRBV5-5|many|TRBJ2-3|NA
TGTGCCAGCAGCTTTGGAGCGAGAGGCGGCGATACGCAGTATTTT
CASSFGARGGDTQYF
>TRBV6-4|many|TRBJ2-2|TRBD1
TGTGCCAGCGGTCGGGACAGGGCTTCCGGGGAGCTGTTTTTT
CASGRDRASGELFF
>TRBV11-3|NA|TRBJ2-6|NA
TGTGCCAGCAGCCTTTGGAGCTCTGGGGCCAACGTCCTGACTTTC
CASSLWSSGANVLTF
>TRBV6-2/TRBV6-3|NA|TRBJ1-1|TRBD1
TGTGCCAGCAGTGTCCAGACAGGGGAAACTGAAGCTTTCTTT
CASSVQTGETEAFF
>TRBV5-4|many|TRBJ2-3|TRBD2
TGTGCCAGCAGCTTCCTACGGGGGGGGCCCACAGATACGCAGTATTTT
CASSFLRGGPTDTQYF
>TRBV28|many|TRBJ1-1|TRBD1
TGTGCCAGCAGTTTACAGGGGGCCGACACTGAAGCTTTCTTT
CASSLQGADTEAFF